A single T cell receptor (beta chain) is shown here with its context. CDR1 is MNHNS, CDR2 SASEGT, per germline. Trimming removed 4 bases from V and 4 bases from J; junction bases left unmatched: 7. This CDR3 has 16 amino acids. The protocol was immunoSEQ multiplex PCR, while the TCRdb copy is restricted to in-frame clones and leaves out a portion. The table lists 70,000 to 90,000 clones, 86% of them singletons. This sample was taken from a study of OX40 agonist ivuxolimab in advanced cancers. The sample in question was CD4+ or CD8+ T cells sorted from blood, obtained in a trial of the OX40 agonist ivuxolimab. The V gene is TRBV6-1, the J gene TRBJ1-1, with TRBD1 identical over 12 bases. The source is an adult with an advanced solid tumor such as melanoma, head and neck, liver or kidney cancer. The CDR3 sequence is CASSAGTGGGGTEAFF. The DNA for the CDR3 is TGTGCCAGCAGTGCCGGGACAGGGGGCGGCGGCACTGAAGCTTTCTTT.